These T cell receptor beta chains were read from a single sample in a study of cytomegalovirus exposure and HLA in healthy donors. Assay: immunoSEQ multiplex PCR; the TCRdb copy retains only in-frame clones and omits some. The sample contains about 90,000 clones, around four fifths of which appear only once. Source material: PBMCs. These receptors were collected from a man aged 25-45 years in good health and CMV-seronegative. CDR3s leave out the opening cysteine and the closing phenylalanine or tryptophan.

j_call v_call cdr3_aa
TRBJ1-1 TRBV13 ASSTGLFKENDTEAF
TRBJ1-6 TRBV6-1 ASSVPERGIDSPLH
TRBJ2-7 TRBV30 AWSLGSGQGDEQY
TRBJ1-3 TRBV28 ASSTAGAGNTIY
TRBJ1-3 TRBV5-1 ASSLAATASSGNTIY
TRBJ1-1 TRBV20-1 SGAYAF
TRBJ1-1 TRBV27 ASSPPGGDTEAF
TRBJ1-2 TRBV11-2 ASSLDSPGGHGYT
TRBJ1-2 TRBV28 ASSLVSYGYT
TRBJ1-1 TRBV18 ASSPNRGGTEAF
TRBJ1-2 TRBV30 AWSGDGTSYGYT
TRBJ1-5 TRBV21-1 ASSKIGDRANNQPQH
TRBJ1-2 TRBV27 ASSLARNYGYT